The 4 T cell receptor beta chains in this list originate from one sample, sequenced in a study of technical replicates of blood from several donors. Using immunoSEQ multiplex PCR, the repertoire was profiled, and TCRdb retains in-frame clones only, with some absent. The table has tens of thousands of clones, 85% to 95% seen once. Sequenced material: PBMCs. The origin of the receptors is a human donor in good health. Some clones in this sample may be carry-over from other donors' samples.

The chain combines TRBV4-3 with TRBJ2-1; 12 bases align to TRBD2. CDR1 and CDR2 (germline): LGHNA, YSLEER. The CDR3 is 16 residues long. The ends lost 4 bases at V and 0 bases at J; junction bases unmatched: 1. The DNA for the CDR3 is TGCGCCAGCAGCCCGGGACTAGCGGGCTCCTACAATGAGCAGTTCTTC. This translates into CASSPGLAGSYNEQFF.

Concerning this clone: One end of the junction is discordant with germline, which a read error may explain. The chain has TRBV7-3 and TRBJ2-1, with 12 bases lining up with TRBD2. The CDR3 length is 16 residues. Germline V gives CDR1 SGHTA, CDR2 FQGTGA. This chain's CDR3 is CASSWTSGDDYNEQLF. The CDR3 region has the DNA TGTGCCAGCAGCTGGACTAGCGGGGACGATTACAATGAGCAGCTCTTC.

J is TRBJ1-4 and V is TRBV7-2; the D is unclear. The CDR3 spans 15 residues. In germline, CDR1 is SGHTA, CDR2 FQGNSA. V dropped 2 bases and J dropped 0 bases, with 7 bases sitting between them. The CDR3 here is CASSLFGATNEKLFF. The CDR3 region has the DNA TGTGCCAGCAGCTTATTCGGTGCAACTAATGAAAAACTGTTTTTT.

The chain is built from TRBV7-9 and TRBJ2-5; the match to TRBD1 covers 11 bases. The ends lost 5 bases at V and 0 bases at J; junction bases unmatched: 5. The CDR3 extends over 16 amino acids. The germline V gene encodes CDR1 SEHNR and CDR2 FQNEAQ (reference sequence). DNA of the CDR3: TGTGCCAGCAGCCTCCAGGACAGGGGGCACCAAGAGACCCAGTACTTC. It codes for CASSLQDRGHQETQYF.